Listed here are 21 T cell receptor beta chains from one sample, sequenced in a study of T cell responses to AZD1222 COVID-19 vaccine. Measured with immunoSEQ multiplex PCR; TCRdb has only the in-frame clones, and not every one. This sample has around 100,000 clones, with 70% to 90% found just once. Sample: peripheral blood, taken on day 0 of AZD1222 vaccination. The source is an adult in good health.

The V and J genes are TRBV12-5 and TRBJ2-3; 8 bases align to TRBD1. With 6 bases clipped from V and 3 bases from J, the junction kept 2 bases outside the gene matches. The CDR3 sequence is 13 residues long. The germline V gene has CDR1 LGHNT and CDR2 FRNRAP. In nucleotides, the CDR3 is TGTGCTAGTGGCAGACAGGGGACAGATACGCAGTATTTT. Protein sequence: CASGRQGTDTQYF.

The V and J genes are TRBV7-2 and TRBJ1-3; D call uncertain. CDR1 and CDR2 (germline): SGHTA, FQGNSA. This CDR3 is built from 15 residues. Trimming shortened V by 3 bases and J by 0 bases, and 9 bases separated the two germline ends. CDR3 in DNA: TGTGCCAGCAGCTTCGACGGGCTCTCTGGAAACACCATATATTTT. Encoded protein: CASSFDGLSGNTIYF. The full variable domain, its missing parts supplied by reference TRBV7-2 and TRBJ1-3, is GAGVSQSPSNKVTEKGKDVELRCDPISGHTALYWYRQSLGQGLEFLIYFQGNSAPDKSGLPSDRFSAERTGGSVSTLTIQRTQQEDSAVYLCASSFDGLSGNTIYFGEGSWLTVV.

This clone showed up just once. V is TRBV6-5 and J is TRBJ1-1; tentative D call: TRBD1 (6 bases). Germline values: CDR1 MNHEY, CDR2 SVGAGI. V was pared by 3 bases and J by 3 bases, with 11 bases between. This CDR3 comprises 14 residues. CDR3 region: CASSYSGADTEAFF. The CDR3 DNA reads TGTGCCAGCAGTTATTCAGGGGCTGACACTGAAGCTTTCTTT.

This clone is a singleton in its sample. CDR3 nucleotides: TGTGCCAGCAGCCTGACAGGGGCCGATACGCAGTATTTT. Translation: CASSLTGADTQYF. The chain uses TRBV6-5 and TRBJ2-3, with 8 bases that match TRBD1. With V trimmed by 6 bases and J by 6 bases, 5 bases remained unmatched. Germline-derived CDR1 and CDR2 are MNHEY and SVGAGI. This CDR3 comprises 13 residues.

This clone was picked up one time. The rearrangement uses TRBV7-2 and TRBJ1-2; D remains ambiguous. The CDR3 has 12 amino acids. V lost 5 bases and J lost 7, with 11 bases in between. From germline, CDR1 is SGHTA and CDR2 FQGNSA. CDR3 DNA sequence: TGTGCCAGCAGCGATGACTGGGGTGGCTACACCTTC. It yields the protein CASSDDWGGYTF.

The chain is built from TRBV7-9 and TRBJ1-5; possibly TRBD1 for D (6 bases). The V gene lost 8 bases and the J gene lost 5 bases, with 13 bases spanning the gap. The CDR3 loop spans 13 amino acids. Germline loops: CDR1 SEHNR, CDR2 FQNEAQ (reference sequence). CDR3 amino acids: CASGATGHQPQHF. CDR3 nucleotides: TGTGCCAGCGGAGCGACAGGCCATCAGCCCCAGCATTTT.

The chain links TRBV5-1 to TRBJ2-3; TRBD2 matches 12 bases. Trimming took 0 bases from V and 3 from J; bases not matched to a gene: 2. The CDR3 runs to 16 residues. Germline V gives CDR1 SGHRS, CDR2 YFSETQ. CDR3 in DNA: TGCGCCAGCAGCTTGGGACTAGCGGGAGTAACAGATACGCAGTATTTT. It yields the protein CASSLGLAGVTDTQYF.

The chain couples TRBV24-1 to TRBJ1-2; no reliable D call. CDR3 size: 14 residues. The germline V gene encodes CDR1 KGHDR and CDR2 SFDVKD. The V gene lost 4 bases and the J gene lost 4 bases, with 12 bases spanning the gap. The CDR3, as DNA: TGTGCCACCAGTGAAGGCAGCGGAGTCTATGGCTACACCTTC. It encodes CATSEGSGVYGYTF.

The chain links TRBV15 to TRBJ1-1; D may be TRBD1 (5 bases). V was cut by 7 bases and J by 1 base, with 19 bases left in between. The germline V gene has CDR1 LNHNV and CDR2 YYDKDF (reference sequence). The CDR3 has 16 residues. CDR3 sequence (DNA): TGTGCCACCACTGAGAGACCAGTGGGGCGGAACACTGAAGCTTTCTTT. This gives the protein CATTERPVGRNTEAFF.

The chain has TRBV27 and TRBJ1-5; D is uncertain. This CDR3 is built from 12 residues. CDR1 and CDR2 (germline): MNHEY, SMNVEV (reference sequence). Trimming removed 6 bases at V and 4 bases at J, with 7 bases between. The CDR3 coding sequence is TGTGCCAGCAGAGGTCTTAATCAGCCCCAGCATTTT. This translates into CASRGLNQPQHF.

V is TRBV19 and J is TRBJ2-2; maybe TRBD2 (6 bases). Germline V gene lookup returns CDR1 LNHDA and CDR2 SQIVND (reference sequence). Trimming took 7 bases from V and 3 from J, leaving 15 bases between them. The CDR3 has 15 amino acids. Written as DNA, the CDR3 is TGTGCCAGTACGGCCCTCGGGAGATACACCGGGGAGCTGTTTTTT. This gives the protein CASTALGRYTGELFF. The variable domain in full, completed from reference TRBV19 and TRBJ2-2, reads DGGITQSPKYLFRKEGQNVTLSCEQNLNHDAMYWYRQDPGQGLRLIYYSQIVNDFQKGDIAEGYSVSREKKESFPLTVTSAQKNPTAFYLCASTALGRYTGELFFGEGSRLTVL.

This sequence joins TRBV6-2 or TRBV6-3 and TRBJ2-7; possible D gene TRBD1, 7 bases. Deletions cut 0 bases from V and 5 bases from J, with 17 bases between. The CDR3 is 16 residues long. CDR1 and CDR2 from the germline V gene are MNHEY and SVGEGT. The CDR3 bases are TGTGCCAGCAGTTACTCGGCGGGACAGTCCTACCACGAGCAGTACTTC. Translation gives CASSYSAGQSYHEQYF.

CDR3 in amino acids: CASRGQGQPQHF. For the CDR3, the DNA is TGTGCCAGCAGAGGACAGGGGCAACCCCAGCATTTT. This chain uses TRBV27 with TRBJ1-5; TRBD1 matches 9 bases. CDR1 MNHEY and CDR2 SMNVEV come from the germline V gene (reference sequence). The CDR3 sequence is 12 residues long. V trimming: 6 bases; J trimming: 10 bases; junction bases outside the gene matches: 4.

V is TRBV5-6 and J is TRBJ1-6; 7 positions agree with TRBD1. Germline V lookup: CDR1 SGHDT, CDR2 YYEEEE. The CDR3 has 14 amino acids. The V segment lost 6 bases and the J segment 6 bases; nucleotides outside the gene matches: 6. CDR3: CASTQTGFNSPLHF. CDR3 nucleotides: TGTGCCAGCACTCAGACAGGGTTTAATTCACCCCTCCACTTT.

The V call is TRBV27, the J call TRBJ1-6, with a tentative D call TRBD1 (5 bases). This CDR3 is 14 amino acids long. Germline V lookup: CDR1 MNHEY, CDR2 SMNVEV (reference sequence). Trimming removed 8 bases from V and 8 bases from J, with 16 bases in between. The CDR3 coding sequence is TGTGCCAGCGGCAGACAGCCCAATTATTCACCCCTCCACTTT. Translating gives CASGRQPNYSPLHF.

The genes are TRBV19 and TRBJ1-2; D uncertain. CDR1 LNHDA and CDR2 SQIVND come from the germline V gene (reference sequence). The CDR3 is made up of 15 amino acids. V gave up 1 base and J gave up 2 bases, with 11 bases separating them. As DNA, the CDR3 is TGTGCCAGTAGTATAGGTGGTGCGGTGAACTATGGCTACACCTTC. The encoded protein is CASSIGGAVNYGYTF. Full variable domain (rest looked up from reference TRBV19 and TRBJ1-2): DGGITQSPKYLFRKEGQNVTLSCEQNLNHDAMYWYRQDPGQGLRLIYYSQIVNDFQKGDIAEGYSVSREKKESFPLTVTSAQKNPTAFYLCASSIGGAVNYGYTFGSGTRLTVV.

The V call is TRBV11-3, the J call TRBJ2-3; 8 nucleotides agree with TRBD2. The junction had 13 bases not matched to a gene; V was cut back by 8 bases and J by 9 bases. Germline CDR1 reads SGHNT; CDR2 reads YENEEA. This CDR3 is built from 14 residues. In DNA, the CDR3 is TGTGCCAGCGTCCCGGGGGGGAAGCACCAAACGCAGTATTTT. Translated: CASVPGGKHQTQYF.

The chain is built from TRBV7-2 and TRBJ2-7; either TRBD1 or TRBD2 may supply D (5 bases each). V was shortened by 1 base and J by 6 bases, with 16 bases between the two germline ends. In germline, CDR1 is SGHTA, CDR2 FQGNSA. This CDR3 is built from 15 residues. The CDR3 here is CASSLVELGVAEQYF. For the CDR3, the DNA is TGTGCCAGCAGCTTAGTGGAGTTGGGGGTGGCCGAGCAGTACTTC.

The J gene is TRBJ1-6, the V gene TRBV4-2; D gene ambiguous. The V gene's germline CDR1 is LGHNA and CDR2 YNFKEQ. The CDR3 is made up of 13 amino acids. The V end was cut by 1 base, the J end by 10 bases, with 8 bases between. As DNA, the CDR3 is TGTGCCAGCAGCCAAGCGAGGGAATCACCCCTCCACTTT. This encodes CASSQARESPLHF.

Here the CDR3 DNA reads TGTGCCACCAGCGGCCGACTAGCGGGAGGGAAGGACGAGCAGTACTTC. Residues: CATSGRLAGGKDEQYF. V usage is TRBV15 and J usage is TRBJ2-7, with 14 nucleotides matching TRBD2. The CDR3 loop spans 16 amino acids. Losses at the gene ends were 5 bases for V and 5 bases for J; bases not matched to a gene: 8. Germline CDR1 LNHNV, CDR2 YYDKDF (reference sequence).

The chain joins TRBV7-6 to TRBJ1-6; D may be TRBD1 (5 bases). V was pared by 6 bases and J by 7 bases, with 16 bases between. The germline V gene encodes CDR1 SGHVS and CDR2 FNYEAQ. The CDR3 totals 15 residues. CDR3 sequence reads: CASSQNPGSNSPLHF. Written as DNA, the CDR3 is TGTGCCAGCAGTCAAAACCCAGGGTCCAATTCACCCCTCCACTTT.